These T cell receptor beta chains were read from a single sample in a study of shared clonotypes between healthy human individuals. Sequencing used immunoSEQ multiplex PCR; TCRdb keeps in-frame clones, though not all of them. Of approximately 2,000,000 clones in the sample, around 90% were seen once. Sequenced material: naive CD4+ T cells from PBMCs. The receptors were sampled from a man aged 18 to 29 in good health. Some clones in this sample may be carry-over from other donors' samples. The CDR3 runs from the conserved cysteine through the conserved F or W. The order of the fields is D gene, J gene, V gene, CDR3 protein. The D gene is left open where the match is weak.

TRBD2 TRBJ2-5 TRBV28 CASSFQAGVQKTQYF
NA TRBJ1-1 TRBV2 CASSQGPMNTEAFF
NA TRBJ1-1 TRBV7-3 CASSSGGVRVNTEAFF
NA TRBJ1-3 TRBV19 CASSLRQVSGNTIYF
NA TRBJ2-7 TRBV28 CASSPRDLYYEQYF
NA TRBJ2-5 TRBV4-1 CASSSGPHQETQYF
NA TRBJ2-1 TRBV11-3 CASGRYNEQFF
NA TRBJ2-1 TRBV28 CASRGGSLDPKQFF
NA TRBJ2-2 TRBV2 CASRADRHTGELFF
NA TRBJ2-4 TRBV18 CASSGAGGDIQYF
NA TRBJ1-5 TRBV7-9 CASSLDNQPQHF
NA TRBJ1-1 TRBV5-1 CASSGGGFTEAFF
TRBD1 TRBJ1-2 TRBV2 CASRQGAVTYGYTF
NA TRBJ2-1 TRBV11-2 CASNARRSYNEQFF
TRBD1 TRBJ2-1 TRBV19 CASSILQGAGQFF
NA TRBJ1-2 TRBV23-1 CASEGTGDYGYTF
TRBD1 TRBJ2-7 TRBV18 CASSSGTGGTIYEQYF
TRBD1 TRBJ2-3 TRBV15 CATTHRDRKLDTQYF
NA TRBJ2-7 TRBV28 CASSLSGEQYF
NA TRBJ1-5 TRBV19 CASSIWGARGQPQHF
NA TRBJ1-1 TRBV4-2 CASSLLRDLNTEAFF
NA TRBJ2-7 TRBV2 CASNFPGPSYEQYF
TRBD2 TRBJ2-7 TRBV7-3 CASSLLAGPSYEQYF
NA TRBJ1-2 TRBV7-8 CASSLVGPGAGGYTF
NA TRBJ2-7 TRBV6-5 CASSPLATSSYEQYF
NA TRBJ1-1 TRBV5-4 CASSWAGLPEAFF
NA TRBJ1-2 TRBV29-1 CSVARSNYGYTF
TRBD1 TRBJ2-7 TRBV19 CASSPSSSGTGAPYEQYF
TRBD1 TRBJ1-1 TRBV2 CASSVQGVENTEAFF
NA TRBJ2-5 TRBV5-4 CASSTGTQETQYF
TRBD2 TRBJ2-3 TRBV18 CASSPGLAGGSDTQYF
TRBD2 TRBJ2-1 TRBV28 CASSLAGGSYNEQFF
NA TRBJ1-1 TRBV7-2 CASSLGGWTALTSEAFF
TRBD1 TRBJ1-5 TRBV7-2 CASSLERGPNQPQHF
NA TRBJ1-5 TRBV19 CASSPPGQQIQPQHF
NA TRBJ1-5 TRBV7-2 CASSLAGRGKPQHF
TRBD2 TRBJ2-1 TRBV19 CASSIAASGSENEQFF
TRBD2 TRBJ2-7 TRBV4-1 CASRGSSGTREQYF
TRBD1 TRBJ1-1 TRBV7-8 CASSLFGRQGGLAEAFF
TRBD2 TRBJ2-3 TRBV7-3 CASSYTGTSSDTQYF
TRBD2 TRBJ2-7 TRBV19 CASSTRTSGRPEQYF
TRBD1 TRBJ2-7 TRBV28 CASRKGGASSYEQYF
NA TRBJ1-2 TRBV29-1 CSVEDLQGHYGYTF
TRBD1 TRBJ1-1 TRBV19 CASSGGGTVYTEAFF
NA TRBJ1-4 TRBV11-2 CASSAGPTGTNEKLFF
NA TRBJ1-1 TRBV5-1 CASSIQGSTEAFF
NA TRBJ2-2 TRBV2 CASGRESTGELFF
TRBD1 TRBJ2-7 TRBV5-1 CASSLATGQAPYEQYF
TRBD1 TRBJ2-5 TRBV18 CASSPDRAGETQYF
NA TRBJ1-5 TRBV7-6 CASSLGPGREGRNQPQHF
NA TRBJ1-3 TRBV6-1 CASHGSGNTIYF
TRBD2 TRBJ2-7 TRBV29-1 CSATGLAAGYEQYF
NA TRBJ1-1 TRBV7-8 CASSFVGAGGRKAFF